This T cell receptor (beta chain) was retrieved from a study of shared clonotypes between healthy human individuals. CD45RO negativity and positive selection for CCR7 defined naive CD8 cells, a population that excluded terminally differentiated effector memory CD45RA+ cells. CDR1 is SGHAT and CDR2 is FQNNGV in the germline V gene. V lost 4 bases to trimming and J lost 2 bases; unmatched junction nucleotides: 1. The CDR3 totals 13 residues. Generated by immunoSEQ multiplex PCR, the TCRdb table keeps only in-frame clones and is missing some. The table has about 2.2 million clones, about 92% seen once. The rearrangement links TRBV11-2 to TRBJ1-2; 7 nucleotides match TRBD1. The sequenced sample was naive CD8+ T cells from PBMCs. The source is a man aged 18 to 30 in good health. Some clones in this sample may be carry-over from other donors' samples. CDR3 in DNA: TGTGCCAGCAGCTCGACAGGGAACTATGGCTACACCTTC. Translation: CASSSTGNYGYTF.